The 2 T cell receptor beta chains in this list originate from one sample, sequenced in a study of blood T cells in healthy people across ages (dated by TCRdb to the mid-2010s). The library was prepared using 5' RACE. The reads were generated on an Illumina HiSeq 2500. A second roughly 6 to 11 cycle PCR used a sample-barcoded 5' primer and a J-beta primer mix. TCRdb's own reprocessing of the public reads used fastp at Q25 and MiXCR and kept productive beta chains. Every CDR3 protein is listed once, alongside the most common genes and DNA of its rows. This sample lists 710,000 or so distinct CDR3 sequences; 22% were detected once. Roughly 22% of the sample comes from the top ten. The specimen was blood. These receptors all stem from an older man in good health.

A few counts support this clonotype. V usage is TRBV5-6 and J usage is TRBJ2-3; 8 nucleotides line up with TRBD1. The germline gives CDR1 SGHDT, CDR2 YYEEEE. After removal of 1 base from V and 3 bases from J, the junction contained 7 bases not matched to a gene. This CDR3 is built from 16 residues. The CDR3 DNA is TGTGCCAGCAGCTTGCCCAGGGACAGGCGGACAGATACGCAGTATTTT. This sequence encodes CASSLPRDRRTDTQYF.

This clonotype was counted only a few times. The rearrangement uses TRBV5-1 and TRBJ1-6; D gene unclear. V lost 0 bases and J 8 bases, leaving 18 bases between the germline ends. The CDR3 totals 17 residues. Looked up from germline, CDR1 is SGHRS and CDR2 is YFSETQ. Here the CDR3 reads CASSLAGSARWDSPLHF. Here the CDR3 DNA reads TGCGCCAGCAGCTTGGCCGGGTCAGCTCGATGGGATTCACCCCTCCACTTT. The full variable domain, with the rest looked up from reference TRBV5-1 and TRBJ1-6, is KAGVTQTPRYLIKTRGQQVTLSCSPISGHRSVSWYQQTPGQGLQFLFEYFSETQRNKGNFPGRFSGRQFSNSRSEMNVSTLELGDSALYLCASSLAGSARWDSPLHFGNGTRLTVT.